A selection of T cell receptor beta chains follows, all from one sample in a study of control samples from healthy donors and cancer patients. Repertoires were generated with immunoSEQ multiplex PCR, while TCRdb's copy carries only in-frame clones and drops some. This table holds some 130,000 clones, about nine tenths found once. The sequenced sample consisted of blood. Source of these receptors: a man between 18 and 29 years old in good health. The CDR3 runs from the conserved cysteine through the conserved F or W. A D gene is named only where the DNA matches it firmly. Size tells how often a clone was seen (once, few, many) or the class of an expanded clone, and some rows leave it out.

-,15,-,TRBV6-5,TRBJ2-3,TGTGCCAGCAGGCTCCCGCCTGATACCACAGATACGCAGTATTTT,CASRLPPDTTDTQYF
-,14,-,TRBV2,TRBJ1-4,TGTGCCAGCAGTGATTGGACAGCTAATGAAAAACTGTTTTTT,CASSDWTANEKLFF
-,13,-,TRBV4-1,TRBJ2-5,TGCGCCAGCAGCCAAGATACGTGGGATACCCAGTACTTC,CASSQDTWDTQYF
-,15,-,TRBV6-5,TRBJ2-4,TGTGCCAGCAGTTCTTCCAGGACAACGAACTACATTCAGTACTTC,CASSSSRTTNYIQYF
TRBD2,16,once,TRBV5-4,TRBJ2-5,TGTGCCAGCAGCACCCTAGCGGGGGCCTCTCAAGAGACCCAGTACTTC,CASSTLAGASQETQYF
-,11,-,TRBV6-6,TRBJ2-3,TGTGCCAGCAGCCACGGTGATACGCAGTATTTT,CASSHGDTQYF
-,14,-,TRBV4-1,TRBJ1-1,TGCGCCAGCAGCCAAATGGGGGGGGACACTGAAGCTTTCTTT,CASSQMGGDTEAFF
-,16,-,TRBV28,TRBJ2-2,TGTGCCAGCAGAAGTTATTGGACACGCAACACCGGGGAGCTGTTTTTT,CASRSYWTRNTGELFF
-,14,-,TRBV19,TRBJ1-2,TGTGCCAGTAGTTACGGTGGGGGAGGCTATGGCTACACCTTC,CASSYGGGGYGYTF
-,14,-,TRBV6-2/TRBV6-3,TRBJ1-3,TGTGCCAGCAGCCCCCACTACCCGGGAAACACCATATATTTT,CASSPHYPGNTIYF
-,12,-,TRBV2,TRBJ1-6,TGTGCCAGCACCCTCCAAGTTTCACCCCTCCACTTT,CASTLQVSPLHF
TRBD1,16,-,TRBV7-9,TRBJ2-3,TGTGCCAGCAGCCAGCCCAAGGGACAGGCGGTTTTTACGCAGTATTTT,CASSQPKGQAVFTQYF
TRBD1,15,-,TRBV5-1,TRBJ1-6,TGCGCCAGCAGCTTGGGGACAGGGCTGAGTTCACCCCTCCACTTT,CASSLGTGLSSPLHF
-,15,-,TRBV11-3,TRBJ1-1,TGTGCCAGCAGCTTAAGCGGGCAGGGGTCCACTGAAGCTTTCTTT,CASSLSGQGSTEAFF
-,15,-,TRBV6-5,TRBJ1-1,TGTGCCAGCAGGGGCCATGGGGTTCGGCGAACTGAAGCTTTCTTT,CASRGHGVRRTEAFF
TRBD1,14,-,TRBV5-1,TRBJ1-1,TGCGCCAGCAGCTACGACAGGGCGGGCACTGAAGCTTTCTTT,CASSYDRAGTEAFF
-,16,-,TRBV3-1/TRBV3-2,TRBJ1-1,TGTGCCAGCAGCCCCCACGGCGGGGGCGCGGAGACTGAAGCTTTCTTT,CASSPHGGGAETEAFF
TRBD2,14,-,TRBV6-1,TRBJ2-5,TGTGCCAGCAGTGAAGGGGCGGGAGAGGAGACCCAGTACTTC,CASSEGAGEETQYF
-,16,-,TRBV4-1,TRBJ2-3,TGCGCCAGCAGCCAAGCGGCGAGTTCAGTCACAGATACGCAGTATTTT,CASSQAASSVTDTQYF
-,15,-,TRBV28,TRBJ1-3,TGTGCCAGCAGTTTGGGCTCGGGGTTTGGAAACACCATATATTTT,CASSLGSGFGNTIYF
-,15,-,TRBV10-3,TRBJ1-2,TGTGCCATCAGTGTCCAACTTACGGGATCGGAGGGCTACACCTTC,CAISVQLTGSEGYTF
TRBD1,14,-,TRBV5-1,TRBJ1-4,TGCGCCAGCAGCACCGGGACAGCTAATGAAAAACTGTTTTTT,CASSTGTANEKLFF
-,15,-,TRBV27,TRBJ1-5,TGTGCCAGCAGTTTATTAGGTACAGGGAATCAGCCCCAGCATTTT,CASSLLGTGNQPQHF
-,12,few,TRBV30,TRBJ1-2,TGTGCCTGCCGACCGACTAACTATGGCTACACCTTC,CACRPTNYGYTF
-,14,few,TRBV4-1,TRBJ1-6,TGCGCCAGCAGCCAAGCCGAGACAAGTTCACCCCTCCACTTT,CASSQAETSSPLHF
TRBD1,18,-,TRBV2,TRBJ1-6,TGTGCCAGCAGTCAGCCGGGACAGCCTAGCTCCTATAATTCACCCCTCCACTTT,CASSQPGQPSSYNSPLHF
-,15,-,TRBV9,TRBJ2-3,TGTGCCAGCAGCGTGAGGCCGGGTACGACAGATACGCAGTATTTT,CASSVRPGTTDTQYF
TRBD2,15,-,TRBV28,TRBJ2-7,TGTGCCAGCAGTGCAATGGGACTACAGCCCCACGAGCAGTACTTC,CASSAMGLQPHEQYF
-,13,-,TRBV9,TRBJ1-1,TGTGCCAGCAGCGTAGAATTGAACACTGAAGCTTTCTTT,CASSVELNTEAFF
TRBD2,14,-,TRBV6-5,TRBJ2-3,TGTGCCAGCAGACTAGCGGGGGACTCCGATACGCAGTATTTT,CASRLAGDSDTQYF
-,15,-,TRBV6-1,TRBJ1-5,TGTGCCAGCAGTGAACAAGCGGGGGGATATCAGCCCCAGCATTTT,CASSEQAGGYQPQHF
-,14,-,TRBV3-1/TRBV3-2,TRBJ2-2,TGTGCCAGCAGCCAAGATGGGAACACCGGGGAGCTGTTTTTT,CASSQDGNTGELFF
-,13,-,TRBV10-3,TRBJ1-2,TGTGCCATCAACGACAGGAACAGTGAAGGCTACACCTTC,CAINDRNSEGYTF
TRBD1,13,-,TRBV5-8,TRBJ2-3,TGTGCCAACCACAGGGGGCTTGAAGATACGCAGTATTTT,CANHRGLEDTQYF
TRBD1,15,few,TRBV2,TRBJ1-5,TGTGCCAGCAGTACGGACAGGGTAGCTTATCAGCCCCAGCATTTT,CASSTDRVAYQPQHF
TRBD2,19,-,TRBV19,TRBJ2-6,TGTGCCAGTAGTATAGATTTAGCGGCGGGGGGCCTTGGGGCCAACGTCCTGACTTTC,CASSIDLAAGGLGANVLTF
-,14,-,TRBV14,TRBJ1-1,TGTGCCAGCAGCCCCATGGGGGCCTGGACTGAAGCTTTCTTT,CASSPMGAWTEAFF
TRBD1,13,-,TRBV5-1,TRBJ1-2,TGCGCCAGCAGCCTACAGGGGTTCTATGGCTACACCTTC,CASSLQGFYGYTF
-,14,-,TRBV4-1,TRBJ2-3,TGCGCCAGCAGCCAAGGTTTGTTTACAGATACGCAGTATTTT,CASSQGLFTDTQYF
-,13,-,TRBV30,TRBJ1-2,TGTGCCTGGAGTTATCTGGGGGCCTATGGCTACACCTTC,CAWSYLGAYGYTF
-,16,-,TRBV27,TRBJ1-2,TGTGCCAGCAGGGTGCGGGCCGACCTCCTACTAAAGGGCTACACCTTC,CASRVRADLLLKGYTF
TRBD1,16,-,TRBV2,TRBJ2-7,TGTGCCAGCAGTGAACACGACAGGGTAGCCACCTACGAGCAGTACTTC,CASSEHDRVATYEQYF
-,15,-,TRBV5-4,TRBJ1-5,TGTGCCAGCAGCTTGGACCCCTACGGCAATCAGCCCCAGCATTTT,CASSLDPYGNQPQHF
-,17,once,TRBV21-1,TRBJ2-3,TGTGCCAGCAGCAAAGGGGCTAGCGGGAGAGTTACAGATACGCAGTATTTT,CASSKGASGRVTDTQYF
TRBD1,18,-,TRBV5-1,TRBJ2-3,TGCGCCAGCAGCTTCTCAGGGGGATGGGGTACGAGCACAGATACGCAGTATTTT,CASSFSGGWGTSTDTQYF
TRBD2,15,few,TRBV7-3,TRBJ2-7,TGTGCCAGCAGCCGAACAGCGGGGGGGCAGTACGAGCAGTACTTC,CASSRTAGGQYEQYF
-,13,-,TRBV30,TRBJ1-1,TGTGCCTGGAGTGGGACGGCCAGGTCTGAAGCTTTCTTT,CAWSGTARSEAFF
-,16,-,TRBV7-9,TRBJ1-5,TGTGCCAGCAGCTTAGGGCCCTGGGACCGCAATCAGCCCCAGCATTTT,CASSLGPWDRNQPQHF
-,14,-,TRBV6-5,TRBJ1-6,TGTGCCAGCAGTTACTCCGGGTGGGATTCACCCCTCCACTTT,CASSYSGWDSPLHF
TRBD1,15,-,TRBV28,TRBJ1-1,TGTGCCAGCAGTCTACGGACAGGCCAGAGCACTGAAGCTTTCTTT,CASSLRTGQSTEAFF
-,15,-,TRBV19,TRBJ1-2,TGTGCCAGTAGTATAGGTCTCCGGAGCGACTATGGCTACACCTTC,CASSIGLRSDYGYTF
-,13,-,TRBV6-2/TRBV6-3,TRBJ1-2,TGTGCCAGCAGTTCGCCCAACAACTATGGCTACACCTTC,CASSSPNNYGYTF
-,13,-,TRBV6-1,TRBJ1-1,TGTGCCAGCAGCGACGACGGGAACACTGAAGCTTTCTTT,CASSDDGNTEAFF
-,15,-,TRBV7-8,TRBJ1-6,TGTGCCAGCAGCTTAAGGGCAGGCCCTAATTCACCCCTCCACTTT,CASSLRAGPNSPLHF
-,13,-,TRBV29-1,TRBJ1-1,TGCAGCGCCACCCGGAGGGTAGGCACTGAAGCTTTCTTT,CSATRRVGTEAFF
-,18,-,TRBV9,TRBJ1-3,TGTGCCAGCAGCCCGACCCATTCTCGCAGTGAGTTTGGAAACACCATATATTTT,CASSPTHSRSEFGNTIYF
-,17,-,TRBV27,TRBJ2-3,TGTGCCAGCAGTTTTTCTTCTTCTTCTTCTTCTTCAGATACGCAGTATTTT,CASSFSSSSSSSDTQYF
-,17,-,TRBV18,TRBJ1-1,TGTGCCAGCTCACCACCGAGGGCAGGGATTGCGAACACTGAAGCTTTCTTT,CASSPPRAGIANTEAFF